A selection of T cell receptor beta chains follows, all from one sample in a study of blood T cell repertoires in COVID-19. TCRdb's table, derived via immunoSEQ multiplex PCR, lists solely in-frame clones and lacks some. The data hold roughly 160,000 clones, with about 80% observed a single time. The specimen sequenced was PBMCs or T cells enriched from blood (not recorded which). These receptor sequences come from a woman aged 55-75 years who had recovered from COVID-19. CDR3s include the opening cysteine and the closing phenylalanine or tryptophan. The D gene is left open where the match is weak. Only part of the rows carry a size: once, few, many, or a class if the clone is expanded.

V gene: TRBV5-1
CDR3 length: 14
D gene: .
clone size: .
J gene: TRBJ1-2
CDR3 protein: CASSSPERGYGYTF
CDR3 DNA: TGCGCCAGCAGCTCTCCTGAGCGGGGCTATGGCTACACCTTC

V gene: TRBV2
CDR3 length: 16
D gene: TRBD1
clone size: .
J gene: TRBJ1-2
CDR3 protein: CASSEAGTVDGYGYTF
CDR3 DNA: TGTGCCAGCAGTGAAGCCGGGACAGTGGATGGCTATGGCTACACCTTC

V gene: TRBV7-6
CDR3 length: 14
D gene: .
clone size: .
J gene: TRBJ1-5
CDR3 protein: CASSEGRGFQPQHF
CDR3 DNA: TGTGCCAGCAGCGAGGGGAGGGGGTTTCAGCCCCAGCATTTT

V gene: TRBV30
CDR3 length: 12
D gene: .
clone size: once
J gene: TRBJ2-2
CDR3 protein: CAWTRGSGELFF
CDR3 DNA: TGTGCCTGGACCAGGGGCTCCGGGGAGCTGTTTTTT

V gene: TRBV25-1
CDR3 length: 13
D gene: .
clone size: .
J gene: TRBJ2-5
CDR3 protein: CASSTRSDGTQYF
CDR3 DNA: TGTGCCAGCAGTACGCGGTCGGATGGGACCCAGTACTTC

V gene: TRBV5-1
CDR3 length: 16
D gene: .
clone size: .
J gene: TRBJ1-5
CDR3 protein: CASSPNREEANQPQHF
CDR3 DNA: TGCGCCAGCAGCCCGAACAGGGAAGAGGCCAATCAGCCCCAGCATTTT

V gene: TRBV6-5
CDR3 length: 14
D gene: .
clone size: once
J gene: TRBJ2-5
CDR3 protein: CASSYDSGQETQYF
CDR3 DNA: TGTGCCAGCAGTTACGACTCGGGCCAAGAGACCCAGTACTTC

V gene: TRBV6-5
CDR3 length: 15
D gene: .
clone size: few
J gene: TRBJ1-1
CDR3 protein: CASSRGGHLNTEAFF
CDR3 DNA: TGTGCCAGCAGCAGAGGGGGACACCTGAACACTGAAGCTTTCTTT

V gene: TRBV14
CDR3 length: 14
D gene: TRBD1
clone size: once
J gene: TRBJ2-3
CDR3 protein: CASSQRRGTDTQYF
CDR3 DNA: TGTGCCAGCAGCCAACGCAGGGGGACAGATACGCAGTATTTT

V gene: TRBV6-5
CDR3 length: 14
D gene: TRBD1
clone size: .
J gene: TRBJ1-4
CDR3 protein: CASTRDRTNEKLFF
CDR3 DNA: TGTGCCAGCACCAGGGACAGAACTAATGAAAAACTGTTTTTT

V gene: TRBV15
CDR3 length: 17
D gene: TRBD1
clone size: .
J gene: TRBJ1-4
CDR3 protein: CATSRTGTGVLAEKLFF
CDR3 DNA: TGTGCCACCAGCAGAACCGGGACAGGGGTCTTGGCTGAAAAACTGTTTTTT

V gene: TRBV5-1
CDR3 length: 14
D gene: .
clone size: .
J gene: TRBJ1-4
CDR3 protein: CASSLQATNEKLFF
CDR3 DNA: TGCGCCAGCAGCTTGCAGGCAACTAATGAAAAACTGTTTTTT

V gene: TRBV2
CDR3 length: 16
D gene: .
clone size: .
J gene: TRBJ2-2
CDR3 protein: CASSEVLVSNTGELFF
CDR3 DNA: TGTGCCAGCAGTGAGGTACTGGTCTCGAACACCGGGGAGCTGTTTTTT

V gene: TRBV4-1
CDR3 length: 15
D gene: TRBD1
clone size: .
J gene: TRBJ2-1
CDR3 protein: CASSLGTGNHNEQFF
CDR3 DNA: TGCGCCAGCAGCCTCGGGACAGGGAACCACAATGAGCAGTTCTTC